The text below deals with one TCR beta chain. Germline CDR1 is SGHNT and CDR2 is YYREEE (reference sequence). Trimming removed 4 bases from V and 4 bases from J; junction bases left unmatched: 7. This CDR3 has 16 residues. In the PCR, 60 Vbeta and 13 Jbeta primers were used. Assay: immunoSEQ multiplex PCR; the TCRdb copy retains only in-frame clones and omits some. Of approximately 61,000 clones in the sample, approximately 80% were seen once. This entry belongs to a study of cytomegalovirus exposure and HLA in healthy donors. As for the study in general: Tens of millions of unique TCRs from HLA-typed donors made up an early data release.

The TCR comes from a man younger than 30 in good health and CMV-seropositive. The sample comprised PBMCs. This sequence joins TRBV5-4 and TRBJ2-2, with 10 nucleotides matching TRBD2. The CDR3 is CASSTKREGPTGELFF. The CDR3 region has the DNA TGTGCCAGCAGCACCAAGCGGGAGGGCCCCACCGGGGAGCTGTTTTTT.